These 20 T cell receptor beta chains were all obtained from the same sample, sequenced in a study of cytomegalovirus exposure and HLA in healthy donors. PCR amplification relied on 60 Vbeta primers (plus 13 Jbeta primers). The data were produced by immunoSEQ multiplex PCR, yet TCRdb's version contains in-frame clones alone and is incomplete. Found here are some 77,000 clones, approximately 80% of them singletons; the top ten hold roughly 25%. Sequenced input: PBMCs. The receptors shown here come from a woman between 50 and 59 years old in good health and CMV-seropositive.

The chain links TRBV19 to TRBJ2-3; weak D call: TRBD2 (6 bases). CDR3 length: 16 residues. CDR1 and CDR2 (germline): LNHDA, SQIVND (reference sequence). V lost 5 bases and J lost 0, with 15 bases in between. The CDR3 region is CASSARAGTSTDTQYF. The CDR3 nucleotides are TGTGCCAGTAGTGCCCGAGCCGGGACTAGCACAGATACGCAGTATTTT.

The V and J genes are TRBV2 and TRBJ1-5; the match to TRBD1 covers 8 bases. V dropped 6 bases and J dropped 4; count of bases not matched to a gene: 5. The germline gives CDR1 SNHLY, CDR2 FYNNEI. The CDR3 extends over 14 amino acids. The CDR3 nucleotides read TGTGCCAGCAGCCCTACAGGGGGAAATCAGCCCCAGCATTTT. It is translated as CASSPTGGNQPQHF.

V is TRBV2 and J is TRBJ2-1, with D maybe TRBD2 (5 bases). Germline values: CDR1 SNHLY, CDR2 FYNNEI. The V end was cut by 6 bases, the J end by 0 bases, with 18 bases between. This CDR3 contains 17 residues. The CDR3 sequence is CASRSRASPSSYNEQFF. In DNA, the CDR3 is TGTGCCAGCAGGTCCCGGGCTAGCCCAAGCTCCTACAATGAGCAGTTCTTC.

The genes are TRBV7-9 and TRBJ1-1; D might be TRBD1 (5 bases). The CDR3 consists of 12 residues. V was shortened by 5 bases and J by 11 bases, with 15 bases between the two germline ends. Germline loops: CDR1 SEHNR, CDR2 FQNEAQ (reference sequence). The CDR3 region has the DNA TGTGCCAGCAGCCTCACGGGGGAGGGGGCTTTCTTT. Translating it yields CASSLTGEGAFF.

The CDR3 nucleotides read TGTGCCAGCAGTACTAGACGGGGGAACACCGGGGAGCTGTTTTTT. Translated: CASSTRRGNTGELFF. The rearrangement links TRBV6-5 to TRBJ2-2, with D possibly TRBD2 on 5 matching bases. The CDR3 has 15 amino acids. Trimming cost V 5 bases and J 1 base, with 11 bases left between them. Germline CDR1 MNHEY, CDR2 SVGAGI.

This clone was seen many times. This chain joins TRBV5-4 and TRBJ2-6; D remains unclear. The ends were cut back, 0 bases at V and 4 bases at J, with 8 bases in the middle. Germline-derived CDR1 and CDR2 are SGHNT and YYREEE (reference sequence). This CDR3 is built from 15 residues. The CDR3, as DNA: TGTGCCAGCAGCTTGGCCACCCTAGGGGCCAACGTCCTGACTTTC. Protein sequence: CASSLATLGANVLTF.

This chain connects TRBV6-4 to TRBJ2-1, with 9 bases identical to TRBD2. J was trimmed by 9 bases and V by 3 bases; bases with no gene match: 9. The CDR3 consists of 15 residues. Germline CDR1 and CDR2: MRHNA and SNTAGT. CDR3 loop: CASSEGGGENGEQFF. As DNA, the CDR3 is TGTGCCAGCAGTGAGGGCGGGGGGGAAAATGGTGAGCAGTTCTTC.

This clone was detected only once. The V call is TRBV7-9, the J call TRBJ2-5; 9 bases line up with TRBD1. Germline V gene data show CDR1 as SEHNR and CDR2 as FQNEAQ (reference sequence). J lost 3 bases, V lost 1 base, and 6 bases had no gene match. This CDR3 is 16 amino acids long. The CDR3 loop is CASSLGRTGEEETQYF. DNA for the CDR3: TGTGCCAGCAGCTTAGGGAGGACAGGGGAGGAAGAGACCCAGTACTTC.

This sequence joins TRBV7-9 and TRBJ1-5; 8 nucleotides match TRBD1. Germline V gene data show CDR1 as SEHNR and CDR2 as FQNEAQ (reference sequence). The CDR3 totals 17 residues. V shed 8 bases, J shed 7 bases, and the junction held 19 bases outside the gene matches. CDR3 DNA sequence: TGTGCCAGCGGGTCTGACAGGGGCGCCAGCAGCCAGCAGCCCCAGCATTTT. Protein product: CASGSDRGASSQQPQHF.

The chain recombines TRBV6-6 with TRBJ2-5, with a weak D call TRBD1 (6 bases). V lost 6 bases to trimming and J lost 1 base, with 9 bases between them. Germline CDR1 reads MNHNY; CDR2 reads SVGAGI (reference sequence). This CDR3 is 13 amino acids long. The CDR3 DNA sequence: TGTGCCAGCAGCGGACAGCCCCAAGAGACCCAGTACTTC. Protein sequence: CASSGQPQETQYF.

V is TRBV19 and J is TRBJ1-6; D is unclear. CDR1 and CDR2 (germline): LNHDA, SQIVND (reference sequence). The V end lost 3 bases, the J end lost 4 bases, and 10 bases lay between the germline ends. CDR3 length: 15 residues. The chain's CDR3 is CASSIAQSYNSPLHF. CDR3 nucleotides: TGTGCCAGTAGTATCGCACAGTCTTATAATTCACCCCTCCACTTT.

The chain couples TRBV7-2 to TRBJ2-1; TRBD2 matches 7 bases. Trimming at V came to 1 base and at J to 4 bases, leaving 4 bases not matched to a gene. Germline-derived CDR1 and CDR2 are SGHTA and FQGNSA. The CDR3 consists of 15 residues. CDR3 protein: CASSLGQREYNEQFF. In DNA, the CDR3 is TGTGCCAGCAGCTTAGGACAGCGGGAATACAATGAGCAGTTCTTC.

The chain combines TRBV9 with TRBJ2-5; possibly TRBD2 for D (5 bases). The V and J ends lost 4 bases and 2 bases respectively, with 15 bases between them. Germline CDR1 reads SGDLS; CDR2 reads YYNGEE. This CDR3 comprises 15 residues. The CDR3 region is CASSLRGSVQETQYF. Written as DNA, the CDR3 is TGTGCCAGCAGCCTTAGAGGGTCGGTTCAAGAGACCCAGTACTTC.

The chain links TRBV19 to TRBJ2-5; possibly TRBD2 for D (6 bases). The CDR3 length is 12 residues. V was shortened by 4 bases and J by 9 bases, with 12 bases between the two germline ends. Germline V lookup: CDR1 LNHDA, CDR2 SQIVND (reference sequence). CDR3 loop: CASSRFRDSQYF. In nucleotides, the CDR3 is TGTGCCAGTAGTAGATTCCGGGACTCCCAGTACTTC. Looking up the rest from reference TRBV19 and TRBJ2-5 gives the full variable domain: DGGITQSPKYLFRKEGQNVTLSCEQNLNHDAMYWYRQDPGQGLRLIYYSQIVNDFQKGDIAEGYSVSREKKESFPLTVTSAQKNPTAFYLCASSRFRDSQYFGPGTRLLVL.

This clone was seen only a few times. This chain uses TRBV18 with TRBJ1-2; weak D call: TRBD1 (5 bases). The germline CDR1 and CDR2 sequences are KGHSH and LQKENI. The CDR3 loop spans 13 amino acids. The V and J ends lost 2 bases and 8 bases respectively, with 12 bases between them. The CDR3 is CASSPIREEGYTF. DNA of the CDR3: TGTGCCAGCTCACCAATCAGGGAGGAAGGCTACACCTTC. Full variable domain (rest looked up from reference TRBV18 and TRBJ1-2): NAGVMQNPRHLVRRRGQEARLRCSPMKGHSHVYWYRQLPEEGLKFMVYLQKENIIDESGMPKERFSAEFPKEGPSILRIQQVVRGDSAAYFCASSPIREEGYTFGSGTRLTVV.

CDR3 loop: CASSLVGPGRVTSPLHF. The CDR3 DNA is TGCGCCAGCAGCTTGGTGGGCCCCGGCAGGGTAACTTCACCCCTCCACTTT. V is TRBV5-1 and J is TRBJ1-6, with D perhaps matching TRBD1 (5 bases). Trimming pared 0 bases from V and 9 bases from J, leaving 19 bases between. Germline V lookup: CDR1 SGHRS, CDR2 YFSETQ. The CDR3 spans 17 residues.

V is TRBV7-9 and J is TRBJ2-1; the D is unclear. V lost 1 base and J 9 bases, leaving 10 bases between the germline ends. There are 13 residues in the CDR3. Germline V gives CDR1 SEHNR, CDR2 FQNEAQ (reference sequence). CDR3 in DNA: TGTGCCAGCAGCTTAGACAGTTTCAGTGAGCAGTTCTTC. Protein: CASSLDSFSEQFF.

The rearrangement uses TRBV7-2 and TRBJ1-3, with D perhaps matching TRBD1 (5 bases). Germline V gene data show CDR1 as SGHTA and CDR2 as FQGNSA. Trimming pared 4 bases from V and 2 bases from J, leaving 9 bases between. This CDR3 region has 14 residues. Written as DNA, the CDR3 is TGTGCCAGCAGCTCCGACAGTGCTGGAAACACCATATATTTT. This sequence encodes CASSSDSAGNTIYF.

The genes are TRBV7-8 and TRBJ2-5; 10 bases align to TRBD2. V gave up 11 bases and J gave up 2 bases; unmatched junction bases: 14. CDR1 and CDR2 from the germline V gene are SGHVS and FQNEAQ. There are 16 residues in the CDR3. In DNA form, the CDR3 reads TGTGCCTGTCAGGAGCTAGCGGGAGTTCGACAAGAGACCCAGTACTTC. Amino acids: CACQELAGVRQETQYF.

This clone was seen a handful of times. The chain links TRBV14 to TRBJ2-6, with D possibly TRBD1 on 5 matching bases. CDR1 is SGHDN and CDR2 is FVKESK in the germline V gene. V gave up 3 bases and J gave up 2 bases, with 20 bases separating them. The CDR3 covers 19 residues. The CDR3 sequence is CASSQGTGLPRPGANVLTF. The DNA of the CDR3 is TGTGCCAGCAGCCAGGGAACAGGTCTCCCCCGGCCTGGGGCCAACGTCCTGACTTTC.